The clone carrying this TCR beta chain was counted at least ten times. Its antigen is undetermined. The sample originates from a study of CD8 T cells in ankylosing spondylitis. Preparation of TCR beta libraries was done by quantitative 5'-RACE with molecular barcodes. TCRdb re-derived calls from the 5' RACE reads in MiXCR, one entry per CDR3 protein. Found here are fewer than 550,000 distinct CDR3 sequences, approximately 5% of them singletons; the top ten hold roughly 3.3%. Whole-study findings and limits: CD8+ disease-linked clones were present at relatively low frequencies in blood. Typical of ankylosing spondylitis blood, it appeared, was a TCR beta motif of under 10 highly homologous variants. Clones linked to disease were reported to show significant enrichment in matched ankylosing spondylitis synovial fluid. Certain motif variants had earlier appeared in reactive arthritis synovial fluid and blood.

The CDR3 spans 14 residues. In germline, CDR1 is KGHSH, CDR2 LQKENI. Trimming took off 4 bases at V and 0 bases at J, with 10 bases between the two ends. The rearrangement joins TRBV18 to TRBJ2-7; D is possibly TRBD2 (5 bases). Source material: blood, either unsorted or a sorted T cell fraction (not recorded which). This clonotype was obtained from a male donor with ankylosing spondylitis. The DNA for the CDR3 is TGTGCCAGCTCACGCGGGCAAAGCTCCTACGAGCAGTACTTC. This encodes CASSRGQSSYEQYF.